Following are 8 T cell receptor beta chains from one sample sequenced in a study of vaccination and CD4 T cells after COVID-19 (dated by TCRdb to about 2022). The library was built by means of PCR. Sequencer: Illumina iSeq 100. DNA from cultured CD4+ T cells was subjected to TCR sequencing with the Oncomine TCR Beta short-read assay at the Johns Hopkins FTIC core. Using fastp at Q25 and MiXCR, TCRdb reprocessed the public reads and kept productive beta chains. CDR3 protein sequences are deduplicated, and each keeps its most common genes and DNA. The sample table records more than 20,000 distinct CDR3 sequences; approximately 42% of these occur just once. The ten largest clones add up to 9% to 10% of the sample. Explained via the paper, the time point label denotes: late sampling 161 to 241 days after vaccination in three convalescent patients. The meaning of the sample's treatment or condition label: roughly ten-day PBMC culture with coronavirus spike peptide pools or control peptides (ViraFEST assay).

No antigen is known for these receptors. Sequences were derived from CD4+ T cells from blood, cultured in vitro, sampled about 7 months after SARS-CoV-2 vaccination. The receptor set was obtained from a human donor who had recovered from COVID-19.

J is TRBJ1-1 and V is TRBV27; D not certain. Trimming removed 4 bases from V and 7 bases from J, with 13 bases in between. This CDR3 region has 13 residues. In germline, CDR1 is MNHEY, CDR2 SMNVEV (reference sequence). In nucleotides, the CDR3 is TGTGCCAGCAGTTATCGTTCGAGGAGTGAAGCTTTCTTT. This gives the protein CASSYRSRSEAFF.

This clonotype was seen more than once but under ten times. The J gene is TRBJ1-3, the V gene TRBV7-9; unclear D gene. V was pared by 5 bases and J by 11 bases, with 13 bases between. There are 12 residues in the CDR3. CDR1 is SEHNR and CDR2 is FQNEAQ in the germline V gene (reference sequence). The CDR3 sequence: CASSHEAGAIYF. DNA of the CDR3: TGTGCCAGCAGCCATGAGGCCGGCGCCATATATTTT.

This clonotype was counted between two and nine times. This chain links TRBV20-1 with TRBJ2-5; TRBD2 agrees at 13 bases. Germline V gene data show CDR1 as DFQATT and CDR2 as SNEGSKA (reference sequence). The CDR3 totals 15 residues. The junction had 5 bases not matched to a gene; V was cut back by 3 bases and J by 4 bases. The CDR3 loop is CSARGTSGVRETQYF. Written as DNA, the CDR3 is TGCAGTGCTAGGGGGACTAGCGGGGTGCGAGAGACCCAGTACTTC.

This clonotype was recorded only once. The rearrangement links TRBV20-1 to TRBJ2-1; 9 nucleotides line up with TRBD2. Germline V CDR1 and CDR2: DFQATT, SNEGSKA (reference sequence). The CDR3 has 15 residues. After removal of 3 bases from V and 8 bases from J, the junction contained 11 bases not matched to a gene. CDR3 in DNA: TGCAGTGCTAGGGTAGGGGGGACTAGCTCCGATGAGCAGTTCTTC. Translation gives CSARVGGTSSDEQFF.

CDR3 DNA sequence: TGCAGTGCTAGAGTGGGGACAGGTACTAGCAGACCCTACAATGAGCAGTTCTTC. It codes for CSARVGTGTSRPYNEQFF. This chain joins TRBV20-1 and TRBJ2-1; TRBD1 aligns across 8 bases. V was clipped by 1 base and J by 2 bases; unmatched bases: 13. CDR3 length: 18 amino acids. The germline CDR1 and CDR2 sequences are DFQATT and SNEGSKA (reference sequence).

This clonotype turned up a few times. The rearrangement links TRBV24-1 to TRBJ2-5, with D perhaps matching TRBD1 or TRBD2 (6 bases each). Germline V gene lookup returns CDR1 KGHDR and CDR2 SFDVKD. This CDR3 spans 14 amino acids. V was trimmed by 6 bases and J by 5 bases, leaving 15 bases between them. The CDR3 loop reads CATSPGGRVETQYF. Written as DNA, the CDR3 is TGTGCCACCAGTCCCGGGGGCAGGGTGGAGACCCAGTACTTC.

This clonotype was counted a few times. V is TRBV27 and J is TRBJ1-6; maybe TRBD1 (5 bases). The germline V gene encodes CDR1 MNHEY and CDR2 SMNVEV (reference sequence). This CDR3 region has 15 residues. V lost 4 bases and J lost 4, with 11 bases in between. The CDR3, as DNA: TGTGCCAGCAGTTCCCAGGGACCTTATAATTCACCCCTCCACTTT. Translation gives CASSSQGPYNSPLHF.

The rearrangement uses TRBV27 and TRBJ2-7; D gene unclear. Germline lookup yields CDR1 MNHEY and CDR2 SMNVEV (reference sequence). V lost 2 bases and J lost 5, with 13 bases in between. This CDR3 region has 14 residues. The chain's CDR3 is CASSLTPLSNEQYF. The CDR3 coding sequence is TGTGCCAGCAGTTTAACCCCCTTAAGTAACGAGCAGTACTTC.